The rows below give T cell receptor beta chains drawn from one sample of a study of blood T cell repertoires in COVID-19. Sequenced by immunoSEQ multiplex PCR; TCRdb stores in-frame clones only, minus some. The sample lists some 210,000 clones; 81% were seen once. Specimen: PBMCs or T cells enriched from blood (not recorded which). These receptor sequences come from a woman between 50 and 59 years old with acute COVID-19. CDR3s include the opening cysteine and the closing phenylalanine or tryptophan. Each record gives: D gene, V gene, clone size, J gene, CDR3 DNA, CDR3 protein. A D gene is named only where the DNA matches it firmly. Clone sizes are given selectively: once, few, many, or a class where the clone is expanded.

.	TRBV5-1	.	TRBJ2-7	TGCGCCAGCAGCTTGGCCGAGACTAATCCCTACGAGCAGTACTTC	CASSLAETNPYEQYF
.	TRBV18	.	TRBJ2-3	TGTGCCAGCTCACCGGGCCAAGGGGTGGCAGATACGCAGTATTTT	CASSPGQGVADTQYF
.	TRBV6-5	few	TRBJ1-1	TGTGCCAGCAGTTACACGAGGGACACTGAAGCTTTCTTT	CASSYTRDTEAFF
TRBD2	TRBV7-2	.	TRBJ2-1	TGTGCCAGCAGCCCCACGCGTACTAGCGGGAGGGCCCGCAATGAGCAGTTCTTC	CASSPTRTSGRARNEQFF
.	TRBV29-1	.	TRBJ2-7	TGCAGCGTTCGTCGGCCGCCGGGAGAGCAGTACTTC	CSVRRPPGEQYF
.	TRBV7-2	.	TRBJ2-3	TGTGCCAGCAGCTTAGCGCTCCGGACAGATACGCAGTATTTT	CASSLALRTDTQYF
TRBD1	TRBV28	.	TRBJ1-5	TGTGCCACCGGGGACAGGAGGGGTAGCAATCAGCCCCAGCATTTT	CATGDRRGSNQPQHF
TRBD1	TRBV11-2	.	TRBJ2-6	TGTGCCAGCAGCTGGGGACAGGGGGTATCTGGGGCCAACGTCCTGACTTTC	CASSWGQGVSGANVLTF
.	TRBV21-1	.	TRBJ2-6	TGTGCCAGCAGCAAAGTTGGGACAGGCCTTTTCTCTGGGGCCAACGTCCTGACTTTC	CASSKVGTGLFSGANVLTF
.	TRBV6-2/TRBV6-3	.	TRBJ2-7	TGTGCCAGCAGCCCCCGAAAGGAGGGCCACAGCTCCTACGAGCAGTACTTC	CASSPRKEGHSSYEQYF
.	TRBV6-2/TRBV6-3	.	TRBJ1-1	TGTGCCAGCAGTTACCGACACCCGAACACTGAAGCTTTCTTT	CASSYRHPNTEAFF
TRBD1	TRBV28	.	TRBJ1-3	TGTGCCAGCAGTTTATCCTGGACAGGAGGAAACACCATATATTTT	CASSLSWTGGNTIYF
TRBD1	TRBV3-1/TRBV3-2	few	TRBJ2-7	TGTGCCAGCAGCCAAGACACAGGGGGCTTAAGGAACGAGCAGTACTTC	CASSQDTGGLRNEQYF
.	TRBV24-1	.	TRBJ1-5	TGTGCCACCAGTGATTCACAGGTACCAAATCAGCCCCAGCATTTT	CATSDSQVPNQPQHF
.	TRBV4-3	once	TRBJ2-5	TGCGCCAGCAGCCAAGATCGCAGGGGATTAACAGAGACCCAGTACTTC	CASSQDRRGLTETQYF
.	TRBV27	.	TRBJ1-5	TGTGCCAGCAGTCCGCGACAGCAAAATCAGCCCCAGCATTTT	CASSPRQQNQPQHF
.	TRBV6-5	once	TRBJ2-3	TGTGCCAGCAGCCCCACGTTGAGTCCGACAGATACGCAGTATTTT	CASSPTLSPTDTQYF
TRBD1	TRBV11-2	.	TRBJ1-1	TGTGCCACCTCGGCGACAGGGGGGAACACTGAAGCTTTCTTT	CATSATGGNTEAFF
TRBD1	TRBV7-2	.	TRBJ1-6	TGTGCCAGCAGTTTACCGGGACAGCCGATTTTT	CASSLPGQPIF
TRBD2	TRBV28	.	TRBJ2-3	TGTGCCAGCAACCCCCTAGCGGGGGGGGGTTTAGATACGCAGTATTTT	CASNPLAGGGLDTQYF
TRBD1	TRBV6-4	few	TRBJ2-7	TGTGCCAGCAGTGAACAGGGGGGCTACGAGCAGTACTTC	CASSEQGGYEQYF
TRBD1	TRBV27	.	TRBJ2-5	TGTGCCAGCAGTCCCAGGACAGGGGGCCAAGAGACCCAGTACTTC	CASSPRTGGQETQYF
TRBD1	TRBV6-2/TRBV6-3	.	TRBJ2-7	TGTGCCAGCAGTGCGCCCGGGACAGGGTCCTACGAGCAGTACTTC	CASSAPGTGSYEQYF
TRBD1	TRBV28	.	TRBJ1-4	TGTGCCAGCAGTTCAAGGGTTGGACAGGGATTATCTAATGAAAAACTGTTTTTT	CASSSRVGQGLSNEKLFF
.	TRBV7-2	.	TRBJ2-1	TGTGCCAGCAGTCTTACAGCTGAGCAGTTCTTC	CASSLTAEQFF
TRBD1	TRBV12-3/TRBV12-4	.	TRBJ2-7	TGTGCCAGCAGTTTTGGGACAGGGGTCGAGCAGTACTTC	CASSFGTGVEQYF
TRBD2	TRBV9	.	TRBJ2-7	TGTGCCAGCAGCACATCTTTAGCGGGAAACTACGAGCAGTACTTC	CASSTSLAGNYEQYF
TRBD2	TRBV3-1/TRBV3-2	.	TRBJ2-7	TGTGCCAGCAGCCAACTGAGCGGGGGGTTCTACGAGCAGTACTTC	CASSQLSGGFYEQYF
TRBD1	TRBV7-2	few	TRBJ1-1	TGTGCCAGCAGTAAACAGGGGACGGGGTTTGGCACTGAAGCTTTCTTT	CASSKQGTGFGTEAFF
TRBD2	TRBV2	.	TRBJ2-7	TGTGCCAGCACGGCGACTAGCGGCGGGTACGAGCAGTACTTC	CASTATSGGYEQYF
.	TRBV15	.	TRBJ2-1	TGTGCCACCTCCGAGCGGAAGAACAATGAGCAGTTCTTC	CATSERKNNEQFF
.	TRBV3-1/TRBV3-2	few	TRBJ1-1	TGTGCCAGCAGCCGAAGGGCGGGTTACACTGAAGCTTTCTTT	CASSRRAGYTEAFF
TRBD2	TRBV28	once	TRBJ2-1	TGTGCCAGCAGTCACCCCTTAGGGACTAGCGGGGGGTCGGGCAATGAGCAGTTCTTC	CASSHPLGTSGGSGNEQFF
TRBD1	TRBV6-7	.	TRBJ1-2	TGTGCCAGCAGCTGCGGACAGGACCTTAACTATGGCTACACCTTC	CASSCGQDLNYGYTF
.	TRBV28	.	TRBJ1-6	TGTGCCAGCACAACAGGGCCTCGGGCCCTCCACTTT	CASTTGPRALHF
TRBD1	TRBV5-5	.	TRBJ1-4	TGTGCCAGCAGCCTAAGACAGGGGGCAACTAATGAAAAACTGTTTTTT	CASSLRQGATNEKLFF
TRBD1	TRBV9	few	TRBJ2-7	TGTGCCAGCAGCGCGACAGGGCTTCTATTCCACGAGCAGTACTTC	CASSATGLLFHEQYF
.	TRBV29-1	.	TRBJ2-7	TGCAGCGTTGAAGGCAGGGGGGAGACCTACGAGCAGTACTTC	CSVEGRGETYEQYF
.	TRBV5-1	.	TRBJ2-5	TGCGCCAGCAGCTTGGAAGGCCCAGGGAACCAAGAGACCCAGTACTTC	CASSLEGPGNQETQYF
TRBD2	TRBV2	.	TRBJ2-3	TGTGCCAGCAGACGACTAGCGGGGAGCACAGATACGCAGTATTTT	CASRRLAGSTDTQYF
.	TRBV25-1	.	TRBJ1-6	TGTGCCAGCAGTGCCAGGGATAATTCACCCCTCCACTTT	CASSARDNSPLHF
.	TRBV27	.	TRBJ2-1	TGTGCCAGCAGTTTACTCATGGGTGGAGGGGAGTTCTTC	CASSLLMGGGEFF